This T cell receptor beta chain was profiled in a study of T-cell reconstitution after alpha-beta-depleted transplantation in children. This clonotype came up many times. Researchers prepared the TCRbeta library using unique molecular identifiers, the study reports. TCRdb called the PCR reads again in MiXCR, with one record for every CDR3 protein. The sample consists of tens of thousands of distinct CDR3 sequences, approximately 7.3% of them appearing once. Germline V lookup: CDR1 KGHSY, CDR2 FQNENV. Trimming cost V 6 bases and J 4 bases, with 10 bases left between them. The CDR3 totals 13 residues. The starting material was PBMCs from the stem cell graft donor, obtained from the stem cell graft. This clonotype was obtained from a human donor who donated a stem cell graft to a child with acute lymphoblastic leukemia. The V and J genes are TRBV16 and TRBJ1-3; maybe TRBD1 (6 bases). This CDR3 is CASRQGSGNTIYF. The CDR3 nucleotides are TGTGCCAGCAGACAGGGATCGGGAAACACCATATATTTT.